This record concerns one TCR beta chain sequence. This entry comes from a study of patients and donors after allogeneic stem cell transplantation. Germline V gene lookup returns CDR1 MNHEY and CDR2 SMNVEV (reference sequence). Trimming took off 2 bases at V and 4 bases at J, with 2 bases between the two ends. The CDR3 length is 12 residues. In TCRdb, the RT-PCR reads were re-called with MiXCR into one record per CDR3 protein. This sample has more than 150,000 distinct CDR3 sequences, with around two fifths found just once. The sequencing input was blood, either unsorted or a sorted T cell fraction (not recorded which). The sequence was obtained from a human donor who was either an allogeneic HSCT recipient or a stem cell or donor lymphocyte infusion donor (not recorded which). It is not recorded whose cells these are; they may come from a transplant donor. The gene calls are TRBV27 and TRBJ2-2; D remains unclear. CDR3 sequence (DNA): TGTGCCAGCAGTTTACCCACCGGGGAGCTGTTTTTT. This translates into CASSLPTGELFF.